The 20 T cell receptor beta chains listed next were all sequenced from one sample in a study of identifying expanded T cells in peripheral blood. Using immunoSEQ multiplex PCR, the repertoire was profiled, and TCRdb retains in-frame clones only, with some absent. The sample lists about 100,000 clones, 80% to 90% occurring once. Sequenced sample: blood. Receptors were obtained from a person aged 18-70 years in good health.

This chain connects TRBV2 to TRBJ2-6, with 9 bases lining up with TRBD1. This CDR3 contains 17 residues. CDR1 is SNHLY and CDR2 is FYNNEI in the germline V gene. V was pared by 6 bases and J by 0 bases, with 6 bases of the junction left unmatched. In DNA, the CDR3 is TGTGCCAGCAGACCGGGACAGGGATACTCTGGGGCCAACGTCCTGACTTTC. This sequence encodes CASRPGQGYSGANVLTF.

The chain has TRBV5-6 and TRBJ2-3, with a possible D match to TRBD1 (5 bases). Germline V gives CDR1 SGHDT, CDR2 YYEEEE. V lost 3 bases to trimming and J lost 7 bases, with 21 bases between them. The CDR3 sequence is 16 residues long. CDR3 sequence: CASSSQELRLLNTQYF. CDR3 DNA: TGTGCCAGCAGCTCACAGGAGCTGAGGCTATTGAATACGCAGTATTTT.

The V call is TRBV4-1, the J call TRBJ1-1; possibly TRBD1 for D (5 bases). Germline CDR1 MGHRA, CDR2 YSYEKL. The CDR3 length is 15 residues. The V gene lost 0 bases and the J gene lost 2 bases, with 10 bases spanning the gap. This CDR3 reads CASSQERQQNTEAFF. The CDR3 nucleotides are TGCGCCAGCAGCCAAGAAAGACAGCAAAACACTGAAGCTTTCTTT.

The chain links TRBV21-1 to TRBJ1-1; the table's D call, TRBD1, has no DNA check behind it. TRBV21-1 is a pseudogene segment. The CDR3 sequence is 18 residues long. DNA for the CDR3: TGTGCCAGCAGCAGGTTAAAACCGGGACAGCCCCTGAACACTGAAGCTTTCTTT. Translation gives CASSRLKPGQPLNTEAFF.

The gene calls are TRBV19 and TRBJ1-1, with 9 bases that match TRBD1. The CDR3 runs 15 residues. Germline CDR1 and CDR2: LNHDA and SQIVND (reference sequence). V lost 3 bases and J lost 5; bases outside the gene matches: 7. Written as DNA, the CDR3 is TGTGCCAGTAGTATTGTGGGACAGGGTCGAACTGAAGCTTTCTTT. Translated: CASSIVGQGRTEAFF.

V and J are TRBV6-8 and TRBJ2-7; D call uncertain. The CDR3 sequence is 10 residues long. The germline CDR1 and CDR2 sequences are MNHGY and SAAAGT. V gave up 9 bases and J gave up 5 bases, with 8 bases separating them. Written as DNA, the CDR3 is TGTGCCAGGGGGAACCACGAGCAGTACTTC. Protein product: CARGNHEQYF.

The V gene is TRBV9, the J gene TRBJ2-1; 7 nucleotides line up with TRBD2. In germline, CDR1 is SGDLS, CDR2 YYNGEE. V was pared by 1 base and J by 3 bases, with 7 bases of the junction left unmatched. CDR3 length: 16 amino acids. The DNA for the CDR3 is TGTGCCAGCAGCGTAACCGGGGGGTATAACTACAATGAGCAGTTCTTC. It translates to CASSVTGGYNYNEQFF.

The chain couples TRBV29-1 to TRBJ2-3, with no clear D. The germline V gene has CDR1 SQVTM and CDR2 ANQGSEA. The CDR3 consists of 13 residues. Trimming removed 3 bases from V and 2 bases from J, with 9 bases in between. The CDR3 protein is CSVDASATDTQYF. CDR3 sequence (DNA): TGCAGCGTTGATGCGTCAGCCACAGATACGCAGTATTTT.

The V gene is TRBV6-5, the J gene TRBJ1-2; TRBD1 is a possible D gene (6 bases). The CDR3 consists of 13 residues. The V end lost 6 bases, the J end lost 3 bases, and 11 bases lay between the germline ends. Germline V gene data show CDR1 as MNHEY and CDR2 as SVGAGI. This chain's CDR3 is CASRQGPYYGYTF. The CDR3 coding sequence is TGTGCCAGCAGACAGGGACCGTACTATGGCTACACCTTC.

On this clone: The germline gene is not matched at one end of the junction; a read error may be the cause. J is TRBJ2-2 and V is TRBV27, with 8 positions matching TRBD1. Germline V gene sequence: CDR1 MNHEY, CDR2 SMNVEV (reference sequence). This CDR3 is built from 17 residues. CDR3 nucleotide sequence: TGTGCCAGCAGATTATGGACAGGGTTGGGCGACACCGGGGAGCTGTTTTTT. This codes for CASRLWTGLGDTGELFF.

A single count supports this clone. This chain joins TRBV28 and TRBJ1-2; no definite D call. The germline V gene has CDR1 MDHEN and CDR2 SYDVKM. The CDR3 loop spans 15 amino acids. The V gene lost 6 bases and the J gene lost 2 bases, with 16 bases spanning the gap. CDR3 in amino acids: CASSSFVGRNYGYTF. The CDR3 region has the DNA TGTGCCAGCAGCAGCTTTGTGGGCAGAAACTATGGCTACACCTTC.

This chain links TRBV28 with TRBJ1-2, with D possibly TRBD1 on 6 matching bases. The V end was cut by 7 bases, the J end by 7 bases, with 16 bases between. This CDR3 is 13 amino acids long. CDR1 MDHEN and CDR2 SYDVKM come from the germline V gene. CDR3 sequence (DNA): TGTGCCAGCATCCCGAGACAGGCTGCTGGCTACACCTTC. It is translated as CASIPRQAAGYTF.

Comments on this clone: Other nucleotide sequences in the sample specify the same CDR3. The rearrangement joins TRBV5-1 to TRBJ1-1; D ambiguous. Trimming removed 4 bases at V and 1 base at J, with 5 bases between. CDR1 is SGHRS, CDR2 YFSETQ, per germline. The CDR3 length is 12 residues. DNA of the CDR3: TGCGCCAGCAGCGTAGAGAACACTGAAGCTTTCTTT. Amino acid sequence: CASSVENTEAFF.

V and J are TRBV18 and TRBJ1-1, with 7 bases identical to TRBD1. After removal of 1 base from V and 1 base from J, the junction contained 6 bases not matched to a gene. Per germline, CDR1 KGHSH and CDR2 LQKENI. CDR3 size: 16 residues. The CDR3 region is CASSPRTGDKNTEAFF. Here the CDR3 DNA reads TGTGCCAGCTCACCACGGACAGGAGACAAGAACACTGAAGCTTTCTTT.

This clone has a handful of counts. This chain joins TRBV5-1 and TRBJ1-5; 7 bases fit TRBD1. Trimming removed 0 bases from V and 9 bases from J; junction bases left unmatched: 6. CDR1 and CDR2 (germline): SGHRS, YFSETQ. This CDR3 contains 14 residues. CDR3 coding DNA: TGCGCCAGCAGCTTGGAAGGGGGCGCGTGGCCCCAGCATTTT. Translation gives CASSLEGGAWPQHF.

This rearrangement joins TRBV2 to TRBJ1-5; D is unclear. Germline CDR1 reads SNHLY; CDR2 reads FYNNEI. Trimming left V 8 bases short and J 0 bases short, with 8 bases between. This CDR3 is 13 amino acids long. For the CDR3, the DNA is TGTGCCAGCCGGATACTTAGCAATCAGCCCCAGCATTTT. Amino acid sequence: CASRILSNQPQHF.

The rearrangement joins TRBV15 to TRBJ1-5, with D hard to call. V was trimmed by 0 bases and J by 4 bases, leaving 10 bases between them. Per the germline V gene, CDR1 is LNHNV and CDR2 is YYDKDF (reference sequence). CDR3 length: 15 amino acids. This CDR3 is CATSRDGTENQPQHF. The DNA for the CDR3 is TGTGCCACCAGCAGAGATGGAACAGAAAATCAGCCCCAGCATTTT.

In its sample, this clone was seen a few times. This sequence joins TRBV6-5 and TRBJ1-1; D is unclear. V gave up 7 bases and J gave up 0 bases, with 6 bases separating them. The CDR3 is 12 residues long. Germline V gives CDR1 MNHEY, CDR2 SVGAGI. The DNA for the CDR3 is TGTGCCAGCAAGGCAGTGAACACTGAAGCTTTCTTT. Residues: CASKAVNTEAFF.

As regards this clone: An end of the junction differs from the germline gene, which may be a read error. The chain couples TRBV30 to TRBJ2-5; TRBD2 matches at 12 bases. Germline CDR1 and CDR2: GTSNPN and SVGIG (reference sequence). CDR3 length: 14 residues. This CDR3 reads CAWSVLAGGEAQYF. In nucleotides, the CDR3 is TGTGCCTGGAGTGTACTAGCGGGGGGAGAGGCCCAGTACTTC.

The rearrangement links TRBV6-1 to TRBJ2-7; possibly TRBD1 or TRBD2 for D (5 bases each). Trimming stripped 4 bases from V and 5 bases from J, with 12 bases between. The CDR3 has 13 residues. Germline values: CDR1 MNHNS, CDR2 SASEGT. The CDR3 protein is CASSVNRDDEQYF. CDR3 in DNA: TGTGCCAGCAGTGTAAACCGGGACGACGAGCAGTACTTC.